The entry below gives a single TCR beta chain sequence along with its context. Its antigen is unidentified. This record belongs to a study of beta chain features in type 1 diabetes. Study as a whole: Examination spanned 100 million to 120 million sorted cells from all samples. Broader study findings: PCR may have favored shorter templates equally in patients and controls. People with Type 1 diabetes carried modestly yet significantly shorter TCRB CDR3s in all four CD4+ subsets.

V lost 1 base, J lost 6 bases, and 10 bases lay in between. The germline CDR1 and CDR2 sequences are SGHTA and FQGNSA. The CDR3 loop spans 13 amino acids. CD4+ naive, central memory, regulatory and stem cell-like memory subsets were isolated by sorting on CD45RO/CCR7/CD25/CD127/CD95/CD27. The entirety of the isolated RNA underwent reverse transcription, so expressed TCRB transcripts were sequenced. Measured with immunoSEQ multiplex PCR; TCRdb has only the in-frame clones, and not every one. The sample contains around 500,000 clones, over 9.5% of which appear only once. This TCR was sampled from a woman under 30 in good health. Specimen: naive CD4+ T cells from blood. The rearrangement links TRBV7-2 to TRBJ2-7; D is perhaps TRBD1 (6 bases). The CDR3 nucleotides are TGTGCCAGCAGCTTAGGGGGGCCCCGCGAGCAGTACTTC. Its protein is CASSLGGPREQYF. Full variable domain (remainder filled in from reference TRBV7-2 and TRBJ2-7): GAGVSQSPSNKVTEKGKDVELRCDPISGHTALYWYRQSLGQGLEFLIYFQGNSAPDKSGLPSDRFSAERTGGSVSTLTIQRTQQEDSAVYLCASSLGGPREQYFGPGTRLTVT.